These 25 T cell receptor beta chains originate from one sample sequenced in a study of T cell changes during pregnancy in multiple sclerosis (dated by TCRdb to between 2017 and 2020). The library was produced with the immunoSEQ multiplex PCR assay. TCRdb carries this immuneACCESS record with in-frame sequences only. Its versions omit some clonotypes, under half of them owing to an unresolved V gene in the studies checked, with the rest unexplained. The sample records roughly 88,000 clones, more than 85% of which are singletons. Of the sample, about 1.5% falls within the top ten clones. The source material was peripheral blood, sampled in the first trimester of pregnancy. The receptors originated from a female donor with multiple sclerosis, enrolled in a pregnancy study.

The J gene is TRBJ2-3, the V gene TRBV2; 13 bases map to TRBD2. CDR1 SNHLY and CDR2 FYNNEI come from the germline V gene. Trimming at V came to 5 bases and at J to 6 bases, leaving 11 bases not matched to a gene. The CDR3 has 17 residues. As DNA, the CDR3 is TGTGCCAGCAGTCTACGGGGACTAGCGGGATCGGGTGATACGCAGTATTTT. Translated, it gives CASSLRGLAGSGDTQYF.

The rearrangement uses TRBV30 and TRBJ2-3; 9 bases agree with TRBD1. Germline trimming cut 2 bases from V and 11 bases from J; bases unmatched to any gene: 17. Germline lookup yields CDR1 GTSNPN and CDR2 SVGIG (reference sequence). The CDR3 has 16 residues. In nucleotides, the CDR3 is TGTGCCTGGAGTACATTGACAGGGGGAAACCCATTTAAGCAGTATTTT. Its translation: CAWSTLTGGNPFKQYF.

This chain uses TRBV7-2 with TRBJ1-1; 9 bases line up with TRBD1. Germline values: CDR1 SGHTA, CDR2 FQGNSA. V lost 3 bases, J lost 4 bases, and 12 bases stayed unmatched. CDR3 size: 17 residues. The CDR3 DNA is TGTGCCAGCAGCTTTGCCGGACAGGGGAGGAGAGGCACTGAAGCTTTCTTT. Its translation is CASSFAGQGRRGTEAFF.

The gene calls are TRBV10-3 and TRBJ1-1; D remains ambiguous. The V and J ends lost 6 bases and 5 bases respectively, with 13 bases between them. Per the germline V gene, CDR1 is ENHRY and CDR2 is SYGVKD. The CDR3 is 13 amino acids. CDR3 nucleotides: TGTGCCATCAGGGGCAGGAAAAAAACTGAAGCTTTCTTT. Encoded protein: CAIRGRKKTEAFF.

The chain has TRBV4-1 and TRBJ1-5; D is perhaps TRBD1 (5 bases). Per the germline V gene, CDR1 is MGHRA and CDR2 is YSYEKL. CDR3 length: 12 amino acids. Deletions cut 1 base from V and 13 bases from J, with 11 bases between. CDR3 nucleotide sequence: TGCGCCAGCAGCCAAGTGGGGGGGGGACAGCATTTT. Translating it yields CASSQVGGGQHF.

The J gene is TRBJ2-3, the V gene TRBV7-9; tentatively, D is TRBD1 (5 bases). Deletions cut 0 bases from V and 4 bases from J, with 8 bases between. This CDR3 spans 14 amino acids. From germline, CDR1 is SEHNR and CDR2 FQNEAQ (reference sequence). The CDR3 region is CASSLAGAPDTQYF. The CDR3 DNA reads TGTGCCAGCAGCTTAGCAGGGGCCCCAGATACGCAGTATTTT.

V is TRBV5-1 and J is TRBJ2-1; possible D gene TRBD1, 6 bases. Germline V gives CDR1 SGHRS, CDR2 YFSETQ. The V end was cut by 0 bases, the J end by 9 bases, with 10 bases between. The CDR3 is 13 residues long. CDR3 sequence reads: CASSLARGGEQFF. CDR3 nucleotide sequence: TGCGCCAGCAGCTTGGCCAGGGGCGGTGAGCAGTTCTTC.

This chain uses TRBV5-4 with TRBJ2-1, with 8 nucleotides matching TRBD2. The germline CDR1 and CDR2 sequences are SGHNT and YYREEE (reference sequence). The CDR3 has 15 residues. The trim removed 4 bases at V and 8 bases at J, leaving 11 bases unmatched. The CDR3 sequence: CASSGTGGLVYEQFF. The CDR3 region has the DNA TGTGCCAGCAGCGGAACGGGAGGGCTGGTCTATGAGCAGTTCTTC.

The chain couples TRBV28 to TRBJ1-1, with D unresolved. V was shortened by 3 bases and J by 4 bases, with 9 bases between the two germline ends. The CDR3 covers 13 residues. Germline-derived CDR1 and CDR2 are MDHEN and SYDVKM. CDR3 loop: CASSFAGITEAFF. CDR3 sequence (DNA): TGTGCCAGCAGTTTCGCGGGGATCACTGAAGCTTTCTTT.

This chain uses TRBV5-1 with TRBJ1-1; 11 nucleotides match TRBD1. With 4 bases clipped from V and 2 bases from J, the junction kept 13 bases outside the gene matches. Looked up from germline, CDR1 is SGHRS and CDR2 is YFSETQ. CDR3 length equals 18 residues. The CDR3 spells CASSTTPGTGGVNTEAFF. As DNA, the CDR3 is TGCGCCAGCAGCACCACCCCCGGGACAGGGGGGGTTAACACTGAAGCTTTCTTT.

The rearrangement uses TRBV15 and TRBJ2-2, with TRBD1 matching 11 bases. The CDR3 totals 17 residues. The V gene's germline CDR1 is LNHNV and CDR2 YYDKDF (reference sequence). With V trimmed by 0 bases and J by 8 bases, 8 bases remained unmatched. The CDR3 loop reads CATSRDIGTGGEGELFF. The CDR3 bases are TGTGCCACCAGCAGAGATATAGGGACAGGGGGAGAAGGGGAGCTGTTTTTT. The full variable domain, in which reference TRBV15 and TRBJ2-2 provide the parts outside the CDR3, is DAMVIQNPRYQVTQFGKPVTLSCSQTLNHNVMYWYQQKSSQAPKLLFHYYDKDFNNEADTPDNFQSRRPNTSFCFLDIRSPGLGDTAMYLCATSRDIGTGGEGELFFGEGSRLTVL.

The chain combines TRBV6-5 with TRBJ1-1; D ambiguous. Germline V CDR1 and CDR2: MNHEY, SVGAGI. Trimming pared 5 bases from V and 3 bases from J, leaving 4 bases between. The CDR3 has 11 residues. CDR3 amino acids: CASSRDTEAFF. Here the CDR3 DNA reads TGTGCCAGCAGTCGGGACACTGAAGCTTTCTTT.

This clone was observed once. The gene calls are TRBV28 and TRBJ1-1; D is uncertain. This CDR3 comprises 16 residues. Trimming left V 10 bases short and J 0 bases short, with 21 bases between. Germline V gene lookup returns CDR1 MDHEN and CDR2 SYDVKM. The CDR3: CANVRWVRGLNTEAFF. In DNA form, the CDR3 reads TGTGCCAACGTAAGATGGGTCCGAGGTCTGAACACTGAAGCTTTCTTT.

The chain employs TRBV9 and TRBJ2-1; 7 bases are a match to TRBD2. The J segment lost 8 bases and the V segment lost 4 bases, leaving 12 bases of the junction unmatched. The CDR3 consists of 15 residues. Looked up from germline, CDR1 is SGDLS and CDR2 is YYNGEE. For the CDR3, the DNA is TGTGCCAGCAGCCTAGGGACTACGCCGACGGATGAGCAGTTCTTC. Translating gives CASSLGTTPTDEQFF.

The rearrangement uses TRBV19 and TRBJ1-1, with D maybe TRBD1 (6 bases). The CDR3 spans 14 residues. Germline CDR1 LNHDA, CDR2 SQIVND (reference sequence). Trimming pared 6 bases from V and 0 bases from J, leaving 11 bases between. The chain's CDR3 is CASSLTGVNTEAFF. The CDR3 DNA reads as TGTGCCAGTAGCTTGACAGGAGTGAACACTGAAGCTTTCTTT.

Regarding this clone: One end of the junction fails to match germline, which may point to a read error. This chain joins TRBV4-1 and TRBJ1-4, with 7 positions matching TRBD1. From germline, CDR1 is MGHRA and CDR2 YSYEKL. The CDR3 covers 16 residues. CDR3 residues: CASSQEWDRTHEKLFF. The CDR3 nucleotides are TGCGCCAGCAGCCAAGAGTGGGACAGAACTCATGAAAAACTGTTTTTT.

The chain employs TRBV9 and TRBJ2-7; TRBD1 agrees at 7 bases. This CDR3 is built from 16 residues. Germline V gene sequence: CDR1 SGDLS, CDR2 YYNGEE. The ends lost 1 base at V and 5 bases at J; junction bases unmatched: 12. The DNA of the CDR3 is TGTGCCAGCAGCGTAAACGAGGGGGCGCTTCTCAACGAGCAGTACTTC. Translation gives CASSVNEGALLNEQYF.

The chain has TRBV18 and TRBJ1-3; D unresolved. The CDR3 loop spans 16 amino acids. Germline CDR1 is KGHSH and CDR2 is LQKENI. The germline V and J ends were trimmed by 5 bases and 2 bases, with 16 bases remaining between them. In DNA form, the CDR3 reads TGTGCCAGCTCAGGAGCGACGGGTTCTGCTGGAAACACCATATATTTT. Its translation is CASSGATGSAGNTIYF.

The rearrangement links TRBV5-1 to TRBJ2-7, with no clear D. This CDR3 contains 13 residues. Germline V CDR1 and CDR2: SGHRS, YFSETQ. Between the trimmed V and J ends, which lost 0 bases and 7 bases, there was a span of 11 bases. CDR3 sequence: CASSLVAGQEQYF. The CDR3 coding sequence is TGCGCCAGCAGCTTGGTGGCAGGCCAAGAGCAGTACTTC.

The V call is TRBV27, the J call TRBJ2-5; TRBD2 might be the D (6 bases). CDR3 length equals 16 residues. CDR1 and CDR2 (germline): MNHEY, SMNVEV (reference sequence). Trimming shortened V by 5 bases and J by 0 bases, and 16 bases separated the two germline ends. The CDR3 bases are TGTGCCAGCAGTAACTGGGGGGAAAAGTACCAAGAGACCCAGTACTTC. This encodes CASSNWGEKYQETQYF.

The rearrangement uses TRBV4-1 and TRBJ2-2; 9 bases fit TRBD1. The CDR3 is 20 residues long. Looked up from germline, CDR1 is MGHRA and CDR2 is YSYEKL. J was trimmed by 3 bases and V by 1 base; bases with no gene match: 15. The CDR3 region has the DNA TGCGCCAGCAGCCAAGGTAGAGGGGCGCACAGGGGGCTGTACACCGGGGAGCTGTTTTTT. Its translation: CASSQGRGAHRGLYTGELFF.

The chain employs TRBV7-9 and TRBJ2-2, with TRBD1 identical over 10 bases. The CDR3 is 17 amino acids. J was trimmed by 0 bases and V by 4 bases; bases with no gene match: 5. From germline, CDR1 is SEHNR and CDR2 FQNEAQ (reference sequence). For the CDR3, the DNA is TGTGCCAGCAGCTCGCCGACAGGGGGCCCGAACACCGGGGAGCTGTTTTTT. Translating it yields CASSSPTGGPNTGELFF. Full variable domain (outside the CDR3, taken from reference TRBV7-9 and TRBJ2-2): DTGVSQNPRHKITKRGQNVTFRCDPISEHNRLYWYRQTLGQGPEFLTYFQNEAQLEKSRLLSDRFSAERPKGSFSTLEIQRTEQGDSAMYLCASSSPTGGPNTGELFFGEGSRLTVL.

The chain has TRBV4-2 and TRBJ1-4; no clear D. Germline CDR1 LGHNA, CDR2 YNFKEQ. Trimming stripped 3 bases from V and 3 bases from J, with 17 bases between. The CDR3 loop spans 17 amino acids. In DNA form, the CDR3 reads TGTGCCAGCAGCCAGGCCATCCCAATGGGAGCTAATGAAAAACTGTTTTTT. Its translation is CASSQAIPMGANEKLFF.

The chain employs TRBV7-2 and TRBJ2-5; 7 bases match TRBD2. The J segment lost 4 bases and the V segment lost 1 base, leaving 6 bases of the junction unmatched. The CDR3 sequence is 15 residues long. Germline-derived CDR1 and CDR2 are SGHTA and FQGNSA. DNA of the CDR3: TGTGCCAGCAGCTTAGGATCCCAGCGGGGAGAGACCCAGTACTTC. Protein sequence: CASSLGSQRGETQYF.

V usage is TRBV28 and J usage is TRBJ2-1; tentatively, D is TRBD1 (5 bases). CDR3 length equals 14 residues. Germline CDR1 reads MDHEN; CDR2 reads SYDVKM. Trimming pared 7 bases from V and 0 bases from J, leaving 10 bases between. Written as DNA, the CDR3 is TGTGCCAGCAAGGGGTCAGACTCCTACAATGAGCAGTTCTTC. It yields the protein CASKGSDSYNEQFF.